These 28 T cell receptor beta chains share one sample of origin, sequenced in a study of T cells in localized non-small cell lung cancer. Repertoires were generated with immunoSEQ multiplex PCR, while TCRdb's copy carries only in-frame clones and drops some. This repertoire shows tens of thousands of clones, around 90% found once; its top ten account for roughly 13%. Here the sequenced sample was peripheral blood, taken before any cancer treatment. These receptor sequences come from a female donor older than 55 with stage III squamous cell lung carcinoma.

The chain joins TRBV7-8 to TRBJ2-3; the match to TRBD1 covers 9 bases. The junction had 7 bases not matched to a gene; V was cut back by 5 bases and J by 10 bases. CDR1 SGHVS and CDR2 FQNEAQ come from the germline V gene. The CDR3 consists of 13 residues. In nucleotides, the CDR3 is TGTGCCAGCAGCCGACAGGGACAGGGATCGCAGTATTTT. This codes for CASSRQGQGSQYF.

The V and J genes are TRBV18 and TRBJ1-1, with 8 positions matching TRBD1. Trimming took 6 bases from V and 1 from J; bases not matched to a gene: 4. The CDR3 extends over 14 amino acids. Per the germline V gene, CDR1 is KGHSH and CDR2 is LQKENI. The CDR3 sequence is CASSRGQGNTEAFF. The CDR3 bases are TGTGCCAGCTCTCGCGGACAGGGGAACACTGAAGCTTTCTTT.

The chain combines TRBV5-8 with TRBJ1-1; D remains unclear. The CDR3 runs to 16 residues. V was trimmed by 4 bases and J by 0 bases, leaving 16 bases between them. The germline V gene encodes CDR1 SGHTS and CDR2 YDEGEE. The CDR3 region is CASSREEVSVNTEAFF. CDR3 in DNA: TGTGCCAGCAGCCGGGAGGAGGTTTCGGTGAACACTGAAGCTTTCTTT.

The chain joins TRBV7-2 to TRBJ1-5, with D possibly being TRBD1 (6 bases). Germline V CDR1 and CDR2: SGHTA, FQGNSA. The CDR3 length is 16 residues. Trimming pared 5 bases from V and 6 bases from J, leaving 20 bases between. The CDR3 reads CASSPKGGAGGQPQHF. CDR3 nucleotide sequence: TGTGCCAGCAGCCCTAAGGGGGGGGCGGGAGGTCAGCCCCAGCATTTT.

CDR3 DNA: TGTGCCAGCAGTTCCTCCGACGCCGGGGGTCAGCCCCAGCATTTT. Protein: CASSSSDAGGQPQHF. The V gene is TRBV27, the J gene TRBJ1-5; D possibly corresponds to TRBD1 (5 bases). The CDR3 loop spans 15 amino acids. Germline V gene data show CDR1 as MNHEY and CDR2 as SMNVEV (reference sequence). V was clipped by 4 bases and J by 6 bases, with 16 bases between them.

This clone was observed once. The chain joins TRBV4-3 to TRBJ1-1; D is perhaps TRBD1 (6 bases). The germline CDR1 and CDR2 sequences are LGHNA and YSLEER. V dropped 0 bases and J dropped 5 bases, with 13 bases sitting between them. The CDR3 is 15 amino acids. As DNA, the CDR3 is TGCGCCAGCAGCCAAGAGTGGCAGGGGAGGACTGAAGCTTTCTTT. Encoded protein: CASSQEWQGRTEAFF.

The rearrangement links TRBV7-8 to TRBJ2-5; D may be TRBD2 (5 bases). The CDR3 sequence is 14 residues long. Trimming took off 7 bases at V and 3 bases at J, with 15 bases between the two ends. CDR1 and CDR2 (germline): SGHVS, FQNEAQ. The CDR3 sequence: CASILGRLKETQYF. As DNA, the CDR3 is TGTGCCAGCATCCTAGGACGACTAAAAGAGACCCAGTACTTC.

The V and J genes are TRBV7-8 and TRBJ1-5; no reliable D call. Germline V gene sequence: CDR1 SGHVS, CDR2 FQNEAQ. V was shortened by 5 bases and J by 0 bases, with 14 bases between the two germline ends. The CDR3 totals 16 residues. The CDR3 bases are TGTGCCAGCAGCCCATTAGTGGGGATTAGCAATCAGCCCCAGCATTTT. It encodes CASSPLVGISNQPQHF.

The chain joins TRBV7-2 to TRBJ2-3, with D uncertain. Deletions cut 0 bases from V and 3 bases from J, with 1 base between. Germline V CDR1 and CDR2: SGHTA, FQGNSA. CDR3 length equals 12 residues. The CDR3 DNA reads TGTGCCAGCAGCTTAGCTACAGATACGCAGTATTTT. Protein product: CASSLATDTQYF. Based on the CDR3 plus reference TRBV7-2 and TRBJ2-3, the full variable domain is GAGVSQSPSNKVTEKGKDVELRCDPISGHTALYWYRQSLGQGLEFLIYFQGNSAPDKSGLPSDRFSAERTGGSVSTLTIQRTQQEDSAVYLCASSLATDTQYFGPGTRLTVL.

V and J are TRBV6-1 and TRBJ2-1, with 12 positions matching TRBD2. The V gene's germline CDR1 is MNHNS and CDR2 SASEGT. This CDR3 is 16 amino acids long. Germline trimming cut 4 bases from V and 9 bases from J; bases unmatched to any gene: 10. The CDR3 nucleotides are TGTGCCAGCAGTGCCCCTAGCGGGAGGGCCCAGGGTGAGCAGTTCTTC. The encoded protein is CASSAPSGRAQGEQFF.

The genes are TRBV5-4 and TRBJ1-1, with 9 bases aligning to TRBD1. The V gene end was trimmed by 0 bases and the J gene end by 4 bases; junction bases not matched to a gene: 4. This CDR3 has 15 residues. In germline, CDR1 is SGHNT, CDR2 YYREEE (reference sequence). CDR3 sequence reads: CASSLAGTGRTEAFF. The CDR3 DNA sequence: TGTGCCAGCAGCTTGGCAGGGACAGGGCGCACTGAAGCTTTCTTT.

V gene TRBV20-1 combines with J gene TRBJ2-1; D gene ambiguous. The germline V gene encodes CDR1 DFQATT and CDR2 SNEGSKA (reference sequence). The CDR3 runs to 10 residues. With 5 bases removed from V and 9 bases from J, the gap between germline ends came to 8 bases. The DNA for the CDR3 is TGCAGTGCTGGGGTGGGTGAGCAGTTCTTC. Protein: CSAGVGEQFF.

This clone was recorded only once. CDR3 loop: CASSPKAEISGGAWNEQFF. CDR3 sequence (DNA): TGTGCCAGCTCACCAAAGGCGGAAATCAGCGGGGGGGCCTGGAATGAGCAGTTCTTC. The chain has TRBV18 and TRBJ2-1, with 10 bases identical to TRBD2. Germline assignment: CDR1 KGHSH and CDR2 LQKENI. The CDR3 spans 19 residues. Trimming at V came to 2 bases and at J to 7 bases, leaving 17 bases not matched to a gene.

The chain combines TRBV29-1 with TRBJ1-4, with D tentatively TRBD1 (5 bases). Trimming left V 6 bases short and J 5 bases short, with 10 bases between. There are 12 residues in the CDR3. CDR1 is SQVTM, CDR2 ANQGSEA, per germline. The CDR3 is CSVGVSNEKLFF. CDR3 bases: TGCAGCGTGGGGGTTTCCAATGAAAAACTGTTTTTT. The variable domain in full, with the rest retrieved from reference TRBV29-1 and TRBJ1-4, is SAVISQKPSRDICQRGTSLTIQCQVDSQVTMMFWYRQQPGQSLTLIATANQGSEATYESGFVIDKFPISRPNLTFSTLTVSNMSPEDSSIYLCSVGVSNEKLFFGSGTQLSVL.

The chain links TRBV5-1 to TRBJ2-3, with TRBD2 matching over 9 bases. Germline CDR1 reads SGHRS; CDR2 reads YFSETQ. The ends lost 0 bases at V and 4 bases at J; junction bases unmatched: 12. This CDR3 comprises 18 residues. CDR3 DNA sequence: TGCGCCAGCAGCTTGGCCCCTAGTAGCGGGAGTGGATCAGATACGCAGTATTTT. This sequence encodes CASSLAPSSGSGSDTQYF.

This clone was observed a few times. The rearrangement uses TRBV28 and TRBJ2-1; D is unresolved. V lost 5 bases and J 2 bases, leaving 19 bases between the germline ends. Germline lookup yields CDR1 MDHEN and CDR2 SYDVKM. This CDR3 region has 17 residues. CDR3 sequence (DNA): TGTGCCAGCAGTCACCTACGAACACGTAACCCCTACAATGAGCAGTTCTTC. Its translation is CASSHLRTRNPYNEQFF.

This clone was recorded only once. The rearrangement joins TRBV19 to TRBJ1-1; no clear D gene. The CDR3 is 13 residues long. Germline V gene data show CDR1 as LNHDA and CDR2 as SQIVND (reference sequence). V shed 7 bases and J shed 0 bases, with 9 bases lying between them. The CDR3 sequence: CASTALMNTEAFF. As DNA, the CDR3 is TGTGCCAGTACGGCACTTATGAACACTGAAGCTTTCTTT. Full variable domain (remainder filled in from reference TRBV19 and TRBJ1-1): DGGITQSPKYLFRKEGQNVTLSCEQNLNHDAMYWYRQDPGQGLRLIYYSQIVNDFQKGDIAEGYSVSREKKESFPLTVTSAQKNPTAFYLCASTALMNTEAFFGQGTRLTVV.

The gene calls are TRBV19 and TRBJ2-5, with D perhaps matching TRBD2 (5 bases). The germline CDR1 and CDR2 sequences are LNHDA and SQIVND (reference sequence). CDR3 length equals 14 residues. The V end was cut by 4 bases, the J end by 1 base, with 10 bases between. Here the CDR3 reads CASSNMRVQETQYF. The CDR3 DNA reads as TGTGCCAGTAGTAATATGAGGGTCCAAGAGACCCAGTACTTC.

CDR3 DNA: TGTGCCAGCAGTTCCCGGGCGGCCATAGGACAAAAACTGTTTTTT. This translates into CASSSRAAIGQKLFF. V is TRBV27 and J is TRBJ1-4; D gene unclear. Germline V gene data show CDR1 as MNHEY and CDR2 as SMNVEV (reference sequence). The V end was cut by 4 bases, the J end by 9 bases, with 18 bases between. The CDR3 spans 15 residues. Using reference TRBV27 and TRBJ1-4 for the parts outside the CDR3, the full variable domain is EAQVTQNPRYLITVTGKKLTVTCSQNMNHEYMSWYRQDPGLGLRQIYYSMNVEVTDKGDVPEGYKVSRKEKRNFPLILESPSPNQTSLYFCASSSRAAIGQKLFFGSGTQLSVL.

The rearrangement joins TRBV15 to TRBJ2-1; 10 positions match TRBD1. CDR3 size: 15 residues. Germline V gene data show CDR1 as LNHNV and CDR2 as YYDKDF (reference sequence). Trimming took 3 bases from V and 3 from J; bases not matched to a gene: 2. The CDR3, as DNA: TGTGCCACCAGCAGGGACAGGGGGATCTACAATGAGCAGTTCTTC. Translated, it gives CATSRDRGIYNEQFF.

The DNA for the CDR3 is TGTGCCAGCAGACGCCGGGACAGGGAAGGGACTGAAGCTTTCTTT. This codes for CASRRRDREGTEAFF. The chain is built from TRBV5-8 and TRBJ1-1; 9 nucleotides match TRBD1. V shed 5 bases, J shed 5 bases, and the junction held 10 bases outside the gene matches. The CDR3 is 15 amino acids. Germline CDR1 reads SGHTS; CDR2 reads YDEGEE.

CDR3 coding DNA: TGTGCCAGCAGAAAACAGGGGACTAGCAATCAGCCCCAGCATTTT. It encodes CASRKQGTSNQPQHF. The chain joins TRBV6-5 to TRBJ1-5; 7 bases match TRBD1. Germline values: CDR1 MNHEY, CDR2 SVGAGI. The V segment lost 6 bases and the J segment 0 bases; nucleotides outside the gene matches: 5. There are 15 residues in the CDR3.

The V and J genes are TRBV28 and TRBJ1-5; 8 bases align to TRBD1. Germline trimming cut 2 bases from V and 9 bases from J; bases unmatched to any gene: 6. CDR1 is MDHEN, CDR2 SYDVKM, per germline. The CDR3 has 14 residues. The CDR3 sequence is CASSLTGGDGPQHF. As DNA, the CDR3 is TGTGCCAGCAGTTTAACAGGGGGGGATGGGCCCCAGCATTTT.

This sequence joins TRBV10-2 and TRBJ1-4; unclear D gene. Germline V lookup: CDR1 WSHSY, CDR2 SAAADI. The CDR3 is 12 amino acids. With 6 bases removed from V and 0 bases from J, the gap between germline ends came to 2 bases. The CDR3 nucleotides read TGCGCCAGCAGGACAACTAATGAAAAACTGTTTTTT. Its protein product is CASRTTNEKLFF.

This clone occurred a few times. The J gene is TRBJ2-3, the V gene TRBV9, with TRBD2 identical over 15 bases. Losses at the gene ends were 0 bases for V and 2 bases for J; bases not matched to a gene: 13. The CDR3 is made up of 21 amino acids. Germline values: CDR1 SGDLS, CDR2 YYNGEE. Written as DNA, the CDR3 is TGTGCCAGCAGCGTAGGAAGGCTGGGGACTAGCGGGAGGAATATCACAGATACGCAGTATTTT. This codes for CASSVGRLGTSGRNITDTQYF.

The genes are TRBV18 and TRBJ1-1, with a weak D call TRBD1 (5 bases). Trimming pared 6 bases from V and 4 bases from J, leaving 15 bases between. The germline CDR1 and CDR2 sequences are KGHSH and LQKENI. This CDR3 contains 14 residues. The CDR3 is CASSAGGALTEAFF. Here the CDR3 DNA reads TGTGCCAGCTCCGCCGGGGGAGCCCTCACTGAAGCTTTCTTT.

The J gene is TRBJ2-3, the V gene TRBV18; the D gene is possibly TRBD2 (7 bases). CDR3 length equals 17 residues. Trimming left V 2 bases short and J 1 base short, with 16 bases between. Germline values: CDR1 KGHSH, CDR2 LQKENI. This CDR3 is CASSPRGGEGRTDTQYF. CDR3 coding DNA: TGTGCCAGCTCACCAAGGGGGGGGGAGGGCCGCACAGATACGCAGTATTTT. Drawing the rest from reference TRBV18 and TRBJ2-3, the complete variable domain is NAGVMQNPRHLVRRRGQEARLRCSPMKGHSHVYWYRQLPEEGLKFMVYLQKENIIDESGMPKERFSAEFPKEGPSILRIQQVVRGDSAAYFCASSPRGGEGRTDTQYFGPGTRLTVL.

V gene TRBV6-5 combines with J gene TRBJ1-5; 10 positions match TRBD1. The CDR3 runs to 14 residues. The J segment lost 3 bases and the V segment lost 6 bases, leaving 2 bases of the junction unmatched. Looked up from germline, CDR1 is MNHEY and CDR2 is SVGAGI. The DNA of the CDR3 is TGTGCCAGCAGGGGACAGGGGAACAATCAGCCCCAGCATTTT. It translates to CASRGQGNNQPQHF.